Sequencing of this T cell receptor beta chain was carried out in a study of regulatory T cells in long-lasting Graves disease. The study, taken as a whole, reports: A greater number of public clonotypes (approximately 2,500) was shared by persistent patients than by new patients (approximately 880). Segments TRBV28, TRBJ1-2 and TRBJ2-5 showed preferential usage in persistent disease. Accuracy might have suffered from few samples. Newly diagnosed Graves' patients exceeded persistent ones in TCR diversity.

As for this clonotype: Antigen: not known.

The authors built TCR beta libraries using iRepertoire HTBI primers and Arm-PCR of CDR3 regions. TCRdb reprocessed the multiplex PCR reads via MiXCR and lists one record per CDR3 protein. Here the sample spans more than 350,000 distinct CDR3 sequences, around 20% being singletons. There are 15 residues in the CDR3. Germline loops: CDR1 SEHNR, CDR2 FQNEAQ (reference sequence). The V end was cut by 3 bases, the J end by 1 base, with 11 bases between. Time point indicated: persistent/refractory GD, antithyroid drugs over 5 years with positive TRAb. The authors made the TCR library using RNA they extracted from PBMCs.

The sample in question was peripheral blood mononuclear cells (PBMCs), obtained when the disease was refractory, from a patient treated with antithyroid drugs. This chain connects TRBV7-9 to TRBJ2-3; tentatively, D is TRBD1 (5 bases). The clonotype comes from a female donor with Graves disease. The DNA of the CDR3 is TGTGCCAGCAGCTTTCAGGGATCCGGCACAGATACGCAGTATTTT. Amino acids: CASSFQGSGTDTQYF.